The 25 T cell receptor beta chains reported below all come from one sample, sequenced in a study of long-term antiretroviral therapy in people with HIV. The immunoSEQ assay was v3.0, run at survey level. Method: immunoSEQ multiplex PCR; TCRdb's copy keeps in-frame clones and lacks some. The sample has under 45,000 clones, approximately 85% seen once; the top ten hold approximately 5.3%. Sample: unsorted PBMCs, taken 3.1 years after starting antiretroviral therapy. These receptors originate from a woman aged 45-59 years with HIV.

J is TRBJ2-3 and V is TRBV7-2, with TRBD2 as a possible D gene (7 bases). V gave up 2 bases and J gave up 5 bases, with 14 bases separating them. Germline assignment: CDR1 SGHTA and CDR2 FQGNSA. The CDR3 consists of 15 residues. In nucleotides, the CDR3 is TGTGCCAGCAGCTTATCCGGGGGGCAGGGAGATACGCAGTATTTT. It specifies CASSLSGGQGDTQYF. Full variable domain (rest looked up from reference TRBV7-2 and TRBJ2-3): GAGVSQSPSNKVTEKGKDVELRCDPISGHTALYWYRQSLGQGLEFLIYFQGNSAPDKSGLPSDRFSAERTGGSVSTLTIQRTQQEDSAVYLCASSLSGGQGDTQYFGPGTRLTVL.

This chain links TRBV28 with TRBJ1-1; 7 positions match TRBD1. Germline V gives CDR1 MDHEN, CDR2 SYDVKM. Unmatched junction bases numbered 9, after V lost 6 bases and J lost 5 bases. The CDR3 covers 14 residues. The CDR3 spells CASRPQGEGTEAFF. Written as DNA, the CDR3 is TGTGCCAGCAGACCCCAGGGGGAAGGGACTGAAGCTTTCTTT.

The CDR3 loop reads CASCRRNTDTQYF. CDR3 DNA sequence: TGTGCCAGCTGTCGACGTAACACAGATACGCAGTATTTT. The chain has TRBV11-2 and TRBJ2-3; D gene uncertain. Trimming removed 8 bases at V and 2 bases at J, with 11 bases between. The CDR3 is 13 amino acids. CDR1 is SGHAT and CDR2 is FQNNGV in the germline V gene.

The chain combines TRBV6-6 with TRBJ1-6, with a weak D call TRBD1 (6 bases). CDR1 and CDR2 from the germline V gene are MNHNY and SVGAGI (reference sequence). The CDR3 length is 15 residues. Trimming took off 2 bases at V and 3 bases at J, with 8 bases between the two ends. The CDR3 loop is CASSYAQGYNSPLHF. DNA of the CDR3: TGTGCCAGCAGTTACGCACAGGGCTATAATTCACCCCTCCACTTT.

The chain carries TRBV19 and TRBJ1-1; D uncertain. Germline V gene data show CDR1 as LNHDA and CDR2 as SQIVND (reference sequence). There are 15 residues in the CDR3. Trimming removed 7 bases from V and 3 bases from J, with 18 bases in between. The CDR3: CASKAGSIVDTEAFF. In DNA form, the CDR3 reads TGTGCCAGTAAAGCGGGCTCCATCGTGGACACTGAAGCTTTCTTT.

This clone has just a few counts. CDR3 in DNA: TGCGCCAGCTCAGACAGGAGTGGAAACACCATATATTTT. Protein sequence: CASSDRSGNTIYF. The chain combines TRBV5-1 with TRBJ1-3; a weak D match, TRBD1 (6 bases). Trimming took 7 bases from V and 3 from J, leaving 11 bases between them. CDR3 length equals 13 residues. Germline V lookup: CDR1 SGHRS, CDR2 YFSETQ.

This clone showed up just once. The rearrangement joins TRBV30 to TRBJ1-2; 8 positions match TRBD1. The ends lost 2 bases at V and 5 bases at J; junction bases unmatched: 7. Per the germline V gene, CDR1 is GTSNPN and CDR2 is SVGIG (reference sequence). The CDR3 is made up of 14 amino acids. The CDR3 reads CAWSTTGAIYGYTF. CDR3 sequence (DNA): TGTGCCTGGAGTACGACAGGGGCAATATATGGCTACACCTTC. Supplemented by reference TRBV30 and TRBJ1-2, the full variable domain reads SQTIHQWPATLVQPVGSPLSLECTVEGTSNPNLYWYRQAAGRGLQLLFYSVGIGQISSEVPQNLSASRPQDRQFILSSKKLLLSDSGFYLCAWSTTGAIYGYTFGSGTRLTVV.

The V gene is TRBV7-6, the J gene TRBJ1-1, with 8 bases that match TRBD1. V was clipped by 1 base and J by 1 base; unmatched bases: 2. There are 15 residues in the CDR3. The germline V gene has CDR1 SGHVS and CDR2 FNYEAQ. CDR3 nucleotide sequence: TGTGCCAGCAGCTTAGTTCAGGGGGCGAACACTGAAGCTTTCTTT. Protein product: CASSLVQGANTEAFF.

The rearrangement uses TRBV10-3 and TRBJ2-7; D is perhaps TRBD1 (5 bases). The V end was cut by 0 bases, the J end by 5 bases, with 14 bases between. Germline V lookup: CDR1 ENHRY, CDR2 SYGVKD. CDR3 length: 15 amino acids. The CDR3 bases are TGTGCCATCAGTGAGTCAGGGCAGGGAATCGACGAGCAGTACTTC. This encodes CAISESGQGIDEQYF.

The CDR3 sequence: CASSLKRPQGATYEQYF. The CDR3 DNA follows: TGTGCCAGCAGCTTAAAAAGGCCCCAGGGGGCTACCTACGAGCAGTACTTC. The rearrangement links TRBV7-6 to TRBJ2-7; 8 bases line up with TRBD1. The germline CDR1 and CDR2 sequences are SGHVS and FNYEAQ. The V gene end was trimmed by 2 bases and the J gene end by 2 bases; junction bases not matched to a gene: 11. The CDR3 totals 17 residues.

V usage is TRBV6-5 and J usage is TRBJ2-7; D remains unclear. V was pared by 5 bases and J by 5 bases, with 4 bases between. The CDR3 consists of 10 residues. In germline, CDR1 is MNHEY, CDR2 SVGAGI. CDR3 in DNA: TGTGCCAGCAGTGCCCACGAGCAGTACTTC. Translation: CASSAHEQYF.

In its sample, this clone was seen once. The genes are TRBV5-1 and TRBJ1-2; 7 positions match TRBD1. Germline V CDR1 and CDR2: SGHRS, YFSETQ. The V and J ends lost 4 bases and 1 base, in that order; junction bases with no gene match: 10. The length of the CDR3 is 16 residues. In DNA, the CDR3 is TGCGCCAGCAGCCAGGCACAGGGGCCGGGTAACTATGGCTACACCTTC. Protein sequence: CASSQAQGPGNYGYTF.

This rearrangement joins TRBV4-2 to TRBJ2-1, with D maybe TRBD2 (5 bases). Germline V lookup: CDR1 LGHNA, CDR2 YNFKEQ. Trimming removed 3 bases from V and 7 bases from J, with 13 bases in between. This CDR3 is built from 14 residues. The CDR3 here is CASSHSGDENEQFF. CDR3 nucleotide sequence: TGTGCCAGCAGCCACTCCGGGGATGAGAATGAGCAGTTCTTC.

The rearrangement joins TRBV30 to TRBJ2-1; no firm D call. V shed 1 base and J shed 5 bases, with 12 bases lying between them. The length of the CDR3 is 14 residues. The germline V gene encodes CDR1 GTSNPN and CDR2 SVGIG (reference sequence). The CDR3 sequence is CAWSGSLMNNEQFF. The CDR3 DNA reads TGTGCCTGGAGTGGCAGCTTGATGAACAATGAGCAGTTCTTC.

V is TRBV11-1 and J is TRBJ2-7; D remains ambiguous. The CDR3 is 15 amino acids. V was clipped by 5 bases and J by 2 bases, with 16 bases between them. Germline CDR1 and CDR2: SGHAT and FQDESV (reference sequence). The CDR3 DNA reads TGTGCCAGCAGCCTATTCCGGTTCGGACCCTACGAGCAGTACTTC. Its protein product is CASSLFRFGPYEQYF.

The chain uses TRBV14 and TRBJ1-1; 7 nucleotides align to TRBD1. Germline lookup yields CDR1 SGHDN and CDR2 FVKESK. The CDR3 covers 15 residues. J lost 3 bases, V lost 3 bases, and 7 bases had no gene match. In DNA form, the CDR3 reads TGTGCCAGCAGCCAGTTCGGGGGGACAGACACTGAAGCTTTCTTT. Translation gives CASSQFGGTDTEAFF. The full variable domain, its missing parts supplied by reference TRBV14 and TRBJ1-1, is EAGVTQFPSHSVIEKGQTVTLRCDPISGHDNLYWYRRVMGKEIKFLLHFVKESKQDESGMPNNRFLAERTGGTYSTLKVQPAELEDSGVYFCASSQFGGTDTEAFFGQGTRLTVV.

V gene TRBV6-1 combines with J gene TRBJ1-6; D not certain. The CDR3 totals 14 residues. Germline CDR1 MNHNS, CDR2 SASEGT. V lost 7 bases, J lost 7 bases, and 14 bases lay in between. This CDR3 reads CASTPGTENSPLHF. Written as DNA, the CDR3 is TGTGCCAGCACCCCGGGAACGGAGAATTCACCCCTCCACTTT.

V gene TRBV27 combines with J gene TRBJ2-7; D gene uncertain. Trimming pared 3 bases from V and 0 bases from J, leaving 9 bases between. This CDR3 comprises 14 residues. In germline, CDR1 is MNHEY, CDR2 SMNVEV (reference sequence). The CDR3 DNA follows: TGTGCCAGCAGTTTCGCTCCCAGCTCCTACGAGCAGTACTTC. Protein product: CASSFAPSSYEQYF.

The rearrangement joins TRBV5-6 to TRBJ1-4, with D uncertain. Germline CDR1 reads SGHDT; CDR2 reads YYEEEE. This CDR3 has 16 amino acids. V was trimmed by 2 bases and J by 8 bases, leaving 19 bases between them. This CDR3 is CASSFIGGANLEKLFF. In DNA form, the CDR3 reads TGTGCCAGCAGCTTCATAGGCGGCGCTAACTTGGAAAAACTGTTTTTT.

The chain couples TRBV6-4 to TRBJ2-7; maybe TRBD2 (6 bases). Germline CDR1 reads MRHNA; CDR2 reads SNTAGT. V lost 10 bases and J lost 9, with 13 bases in between. The CDR3 length is 10 residues. The CDR3 DNA reads TGTGCCATCGGGAGTACGGGGCAGTACTTC. Its protein is CAIGSTGQYF.

The gene calls are TRBV18 and TRBJ2-7; D is perhaps TRBD1 (6 bases). CDR3 size: 14 residues. V lost 3 bases, J lost 2 bases, and 11 bases lay in between. CDR1 and CDR2 (germline): KGHSH, LQKENI. CDR3 sequence: CASSPRTETYEQYF. The CDR3 nucleotides read TGTGCCAGCTCACCCCGGACAGAGACCTACGAGCAGTACTTC. The full variable domain, rest sourced from reference TRBV18 and TRBJ2-7, is NAGVMQNPRHLVRRRGQEARLRCSPMKGHSHVYWYRQLPEEGLKFMVYLQKENIIDESGMPKERFSAEFPKEGPSILRIQQVVRGDSAAYFCASSPRTETYEQYFGPGTRLTVT.

The V gene is TRBV20-1, the J gene TRBJ2-1; D unresolved. The CDR3 consists of 11 residues. The germline V gene encodes CDR1 DFQATT and CDR2 SNEGSKA (reference sequence). V dropped 6 bases and J dropped 8 bases, with 11 bases sitting between them. CDR3 residues: CSAHQLHEQFF. As DNA, the CDR3 is TGCAGTGCCCACCAGCTCCATGAGCAGTTCTTC.

The chain carries TRBV7-8 and TRBJ1-1; D is perhaps TRBD1 (6 bases). The CDR3 is 15 residues long. V was trimmed by 5 bases and J by 2 bases, leaving 15 bases between them. Germline CDR1 is SGHVS and CDR2 is FQNEAQ. CDR3 amino acids: CASSLAGTPNTEAFF. CDR3 coding DNA: TGTGCCAGCAGCCTGGCCGGGACACCTAACACTGAAGCTTTCTTT.

CDR3 coding DNA: TGTGCCAGTGTCGACAGGGGCAACACTGAAGCTTTCTTT. Protein: CASVDRGNTEAFF. This chain uses TRBV19 with TRBJ1-1; 8 bases match TRBD1. CDR3 length: 13 amino acids. Germline CDR1 and CDR2: LNHDA and SQIVND (reference sequence). Trimming removed 8 bases from V and 2 bases from J; junction bases left unmatched: 4.

The V and J genes are TRBV7-8 and TRBJ2-7; the D is unclear. The ends were cut back, 5 bases at V and 6 bases at J, with 14 bases in the middle. CDR1 SGHVS and CDR2 FQNEAQ come from the germline V gene. The CDR3 is 13 amino acids. The CDR3 DNA reads as TGTGCCAGCAGCCAACAAGAGGTCACCGAGCAGTACTTC. Encoded protein: CASSQQEVTEQYF.